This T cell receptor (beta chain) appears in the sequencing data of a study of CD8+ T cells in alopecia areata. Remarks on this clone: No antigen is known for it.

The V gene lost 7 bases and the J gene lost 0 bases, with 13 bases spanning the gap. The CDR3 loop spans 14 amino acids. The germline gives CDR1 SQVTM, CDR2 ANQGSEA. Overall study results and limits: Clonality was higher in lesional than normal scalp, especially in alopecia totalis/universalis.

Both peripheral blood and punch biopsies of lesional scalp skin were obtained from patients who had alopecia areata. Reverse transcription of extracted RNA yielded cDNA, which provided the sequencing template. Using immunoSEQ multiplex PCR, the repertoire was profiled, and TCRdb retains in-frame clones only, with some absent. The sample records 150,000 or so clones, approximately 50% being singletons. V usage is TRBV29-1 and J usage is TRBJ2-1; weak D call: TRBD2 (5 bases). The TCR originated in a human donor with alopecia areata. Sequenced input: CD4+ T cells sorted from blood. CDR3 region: CSGSGYSSYNEQFF. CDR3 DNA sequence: TGCAGCGGGTCGGGGTATAGCTCCTACAATGAGCAGTTCTTC.